One and the same sample provided the 19 T cell receptor beta chains below, sequenced in a study of T cell repertoires in aging, cancer and after chemotherapy. Amplification of TCR beta used genomic DNA extracted from peripheral blood. Multiplex touch-down PCR with TRB-A/B primers amplified rearranged V-D-J TRB sequences. TCRdb redid the calling of the multiplex PCR reads with MiXCR, one entry per CDR3 protein. The repertoire holds 2,500 to 3,500 distinct CDR3 sequences, roughly 31% seen once, with 8.9% in the top ten. The sample was blood. The receptors originated from a human donor with a solid tumor.

This clonotype is deemed medium-sized. This chain uses TRBV12-3 or TRBV12-4 with TRBJ2-3; no reliable D call. CDR3 length equals 15 residues. V gave up 3 bases and J gave up 0 bases, with 10 bases separating them. CDR3 residues: CASSFTLASTDTQYF. CDR3 bases: TGTGCCAGCAGTTTTACATTGGCTAGCACAGATACGCAGTATTTT.

The chain recombines TRBV6-6 with TRBJ2-7; D might be TRBD1 (6 bases). This CDR3 comprises 14 residues. Trimming took 0 bases from V and 7 from J, leaving 13 bases between them. Germline V gives CDR1 MNHNY, CDR2 SVGAGI (reference sequence). The CDR3 spells CASSYSAGAGEQYF. Here the CDR3 DNA reads TGTGCCAGCAGTTACTCGGCAGGGGCTGGGGAGCAGTACTTC.

By frequency in the sample, this clonotype is medium-sized. The chain is built from TRBV18 and TRBJ1-2; D remains unclear. Germline CDR1 reads KGHSH; CDR2 reads LQKENI. Trimming removed 3 bases at V and 2 bases at J, with 10 bases between. The CDR3 is 14 residues long. The CDR3 coding sequence is TGTGCCAGCTCACCCGTTCAAGAGAACTATGGCTACACCTTC. The encoded protein is CASSPVQENYGYTF.

V and J are TRBV19 and TRBJ2-5; D possibly corresponds to TRBD1 (6 bases). This CDR3 contains 12 residues. V gave up 6 bases and J gave up 9 bases, with 14 bases separating them. The germline gives CDR1 LNHDA, CDR2 SQIVND (reference sequence). Written as DNA, the CDR3 is TGTGCCAGTAGCATGGGGGCGGCCGCCCAGTACTTC. This gives the protein CASSMGAAAQYF.

This clonotype ranks as medium-sized. The chain uses TRBV6-2 or TRBV6-3 and TRBJ2-1, with D hard to call. CDR3 length: 11 amino acids. CDR1 and CDR2 (germline): MNHEY, SVGEGT. V dropped 4 bases and J dropped 15 bases, with 13 bases sitting between them. The CDR3 DNA sequence: TGTGCCAGCAGTTTAACCCCAAAAGTGTTCTTC. This sequence encodes CASSLTPKVFF.

V and J are TRBV7-9 and TRBJ1-1; 9 nucleotides agree with TRBD1. CDR1 and CDR2 from the germline V gene are SEHNR and FQNEAQ (reference sequence). CDR3 length: 15 amino acids. J lost 3 bases, V lost 5 bases, and 7 bases had no gene match. The DNA of the CDR3 is TGTGCCAGCAGCCCAGGGACAGGGAGGCACACTGAAGCTTTCTTT. This gives the protein CASSPGTGRHTEAFF.

The chain links TRBV7-2 to TRBJ2-5, with a tentative D call TRBD2 (5 bases). Per germline, CDR1 SGHTA and CDR2 FQGNSA. Trimming cost V 5 bases and J 2 bases, with 15 bases left between them. CDR3 length: 15 amino acids. This CDR3 reads CASSPMRGGQETQYF. In DNA form, the CDR3 reads TGTGCCAGCAGCCCAATGCGAGGCGGGCAAGAGACCCAGTACTTC.

This chain connects TRBV7-9 to TRBJ2-2; D is ambiguous. V lost 0 bases and J lost 5, with 1 base in between. Germline V gene sequence: CDR1 SEHNR, CDR2 FQNEAQ (reference sequence). The CDR3 is 12 amino acids. CDR3 nucleotide sequence: TGTGCCAGCAGCTTAGCGACCGGGGAGCTGTTTTTT. Translated: CASSLATGELFF.

As for this clonotype: A read error may be the cause here, since a much bigger clone is one base away. This chain connects TRBV19 to TRBJ1-1; 11 nucleotides agree with TRBD1. There are 14 residues in the CDR3. Germline V lookup: CDR1 LNHDA, CDR2 SQIVND (reference sequence). The CDR3 nucleotides are TGTGTCAGTAGTAACGGACAGGGGGCATTTGAAGCTTTCTTT. It translates to CVSSNGQGAFEAFF.

Of note for this clonotype: Germline and junction disagree at one end, which may indicate a read error. DNA of the CDR3: TGCAGCGTAGAAGGGGGCGGGTATGGCTACACCTTC. Residues: CSVEGGGYGYTF. The chain joins TRBV29-1 to TRBJ1-2; TRBD1 aligns across 7 bases. This CDR3 region has 12 residues. The V gene's germline CDR1 is SQVTM and CDR2 ANQGSEA.

By share, this clonotype counts as medium-sized. The chain has TRBV18 and TRBJ2-2, with 7 bases lining up with TRBD1. Germline loops: CDR1 KGHSH, CDR2 LQKENI. The CDR3 is made up of 16 amino acids. J gave up 0 bases and V 1 base, and 2 bases lay outside the gene matches. The CDR3 region has the DNA TGTGCCAGCTCACCACAGACAGGGTCGAACACCGGGGAGCTGTTTTTT. This translates into CASSPQTGSNTGELFF.

Sample share makes this clonotype medium-sized (0.01 to 0.1%). The chain links TRBV10-3 to TRBJ2-7, with 9 nucleotides matching TRBD1. The junction had 9 bases not matched to a gene; V was cut back by 0 bases and J by 6 bases. Per the germline V gene, CDR1 is ENHRY and CDR2 is SYGVKD. The CDR3 totals 16 residues. The CDR3 sequence is CAISESKGQGSTEQYF. The CDR3 nucleotides read TGTGCCATCAGTGAGTCGAAAGGACAGGGGTCCACCGAGCAGTACTTC.

This rearrangement joins TRBV21-1 to TRBJ2-5; the listed D gene, TRBD1, was not tested against the DNA. TRBV21-1 is a recognized pseudogene. The CDR3 covers 14 residues. This CDR3 reads CASKLRGRPETQYF. DNA of the CDR3: TGTGCCAGCAAACTCAGGGGCCGCCCAGAGACCCAGTACTTC.

In the case of this clonotype: A much larger clonotype is one base distant, so this may be a read error. The chain carries TRBV30 and TRBJ2-3; maybe TRBD2 (6 bases). This CDR3 is built from 14 residues. Between the trimmed V and J ends, which lost 5 bases and 5 bases, there was a span of 17 bases. Germline V gene lookup returns CDR1 GTSNPN and CDR2 SVGIG (reference sequence). In DNA, the CDR3 is TGTGCCTGGGGTCTGAAGGGCGGGGTAGATACGCAGTATTTT. This codes for CAWGLKGGVDTQYF. Based on the CDR3 plus reference TRBV30 and TRBJ2-3, the full variable domain is SQTIHQWPATLVQPVGSPLSLECTVEGTSNPNLYWYRQAAGRGLQLLFYSVGIGQISSEVPQNLSASRPQDRQFILSSKKLLLSDSGFYLCAWGLKGGVDTQYFGPGTRLTVL.

This chain links TRBV18 with TRBJ1-2, with 7 bases matching TRBD1. The germline gives CDR1 KGHSH, CDR2 LQKENI. The CDR3 is made up of 15 amino acids. J was trimmed by 7 bases and V by 3 bases; bases with no gene match: 11. CDR3: CASSPRDSGVGGYTF. DNA for the CDR3: TGTGCCAGCTCACCCCGGGACAGTGGGGTCGGTGGCTACACCTTC.

Sample share makes this clonotype medium-sized (0.01 to 0.1%). One end of the junction varies from germline; a read error may be responsible. This chain joins TRBV30 and TRBJ2-5, with a weak D call TRBD1 (6 bases). This CDR3 is built from 12 residues. CDR1 is GTSNPN, CDR2 SVGIG, per germline (reference sequence). The CDR3 loop is CAWTVSQETQYF. The DNA of the CDR3 is TGTGCTTGGACAGTCAGTCAAGAGACCCAGTACTTC. Supplemented by reference TRBV30 and TRBJ2-5, the full variable domain reads SQTIHQWPATLVQPVGSPLSLECTVEGTSNPNLYWYRQAAGRGLQLLFYSVGIGQISSEVPQNLSASRPQDRQFILSSKKLLLSDSGFYLCAWTVSQETQYFGPGTRLLVL.

The CDR3 nucleotides are TGCAGTGCTAGCAGGGAGCTAGCCAAAAACATTCAGTACTTC. Its protein product is CSASRELAKNIQYF. The chain joins TRBV20-1 to TRBJ2-4; D is possibly TRBD1 or TRBD2 (5 bases each). CDR1 is DFQATT and CDR2 is SNEGSKA in the germline V gene (reference sequence). With 3 bases removed from V and 0 bases from J, the gap between germline ends came to 9 bases. The CDR3 has 14 amino acids.

The rearrangement uses TRBV7-9 and TRBJ2-1; 11 bases line up with TRBD2. Germline V gives CDR1 SEHNR, CDR2 FQNEAQ (reference sequence). V was pared by 1 base and J by 5 bases, with 10 bases of the junction left unmatched. This CDR3 has 18 residues. CDR3 protein: CASSLVGSLAGGNNEQFF. CDR3 DNA sequence: TGTGCCAGCAGCTTAGTAGGATCGCTAGCGGGAGGTAACAATGAGCAGTTCTTC.

This clonotype is medium-sized within its sample. The chain recombines TRBV12-3 or TRBV12-4 with TRBJ1-6; D gene uncertain. Trimming shortened V by 4 bases and J by 9 bases, and 7 bases separated the two germline ends. The CDR3 consists of 12 residues. CDR3 bases: TGTGCCAGCAGTTGGGCGGGTTCACCCCTCCACTTT. Protein sequence: CASSWAGSPLHF.